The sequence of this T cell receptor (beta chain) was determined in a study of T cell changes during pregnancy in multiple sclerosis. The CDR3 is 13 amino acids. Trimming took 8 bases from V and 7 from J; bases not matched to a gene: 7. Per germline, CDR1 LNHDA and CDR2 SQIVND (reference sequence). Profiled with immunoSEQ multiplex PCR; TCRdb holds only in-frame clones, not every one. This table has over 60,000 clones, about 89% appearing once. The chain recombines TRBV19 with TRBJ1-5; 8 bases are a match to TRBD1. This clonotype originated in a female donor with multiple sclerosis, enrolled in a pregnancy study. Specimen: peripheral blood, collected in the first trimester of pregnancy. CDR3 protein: CASLDRVGQPQHF. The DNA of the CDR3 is TGTGCCAGTCTGGACAGGGTCGGGCAGCCCCAGCATTTT.